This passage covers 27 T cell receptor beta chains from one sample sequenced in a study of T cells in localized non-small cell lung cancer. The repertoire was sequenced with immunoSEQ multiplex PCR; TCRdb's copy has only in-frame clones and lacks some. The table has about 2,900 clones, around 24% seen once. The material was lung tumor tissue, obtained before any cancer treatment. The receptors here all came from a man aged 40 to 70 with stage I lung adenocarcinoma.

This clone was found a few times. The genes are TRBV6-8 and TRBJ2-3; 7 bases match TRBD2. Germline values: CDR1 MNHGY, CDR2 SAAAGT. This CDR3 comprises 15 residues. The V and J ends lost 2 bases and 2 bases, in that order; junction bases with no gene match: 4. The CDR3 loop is CASSYGRGDTDTQYF. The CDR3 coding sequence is TGTGCCAGCAGTTACGGACGGGGGGACACAGATACGCAGTATTTT.

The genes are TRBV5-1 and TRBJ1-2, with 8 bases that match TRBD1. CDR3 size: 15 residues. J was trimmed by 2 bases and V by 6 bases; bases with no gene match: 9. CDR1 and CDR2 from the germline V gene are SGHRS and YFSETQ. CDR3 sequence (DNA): TGCGCCAGCACCACAGGGGGAGGTTTCAACTATGGCTACACCTTC. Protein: CASTTGGGFNYGYTF.

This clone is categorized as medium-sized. CDR3 in amino acids: CASSPRTGGWNTIYF. Here the CDR3 DNA reads TGTGCCAGCAGCCCCCGGACAGGGGGATGGAACACCATATATTTT. The rearrangement links TRBV11-3 to TRBJ1-3, with 10 bases matching TRBD1. V shed 5 bases and J 7 bases; nucleotides not matched to a gene: 8. CDR3 length equals 15 residues. Germline V gives CDR1 SGHNT, CDR2 YENEEA.

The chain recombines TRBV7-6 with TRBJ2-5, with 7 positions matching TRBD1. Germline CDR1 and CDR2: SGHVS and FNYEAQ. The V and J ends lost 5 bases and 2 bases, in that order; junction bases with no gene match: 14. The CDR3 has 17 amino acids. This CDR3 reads CASSPRVGRGRQETQYF. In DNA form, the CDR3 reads TGTGCCAGCAGCCCGCGAGTTGGTAGGGGGCGGCAAGAGACCCAGTACTTC.

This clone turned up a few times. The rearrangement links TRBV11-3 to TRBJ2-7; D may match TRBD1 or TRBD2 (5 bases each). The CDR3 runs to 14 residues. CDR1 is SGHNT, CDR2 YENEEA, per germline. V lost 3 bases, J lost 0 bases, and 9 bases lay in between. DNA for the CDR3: TGTGCCAGCAGCTTGAGGGGATACTCCTACGAGCAGTACTTC. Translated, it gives CASSLRGYSYEQYF.

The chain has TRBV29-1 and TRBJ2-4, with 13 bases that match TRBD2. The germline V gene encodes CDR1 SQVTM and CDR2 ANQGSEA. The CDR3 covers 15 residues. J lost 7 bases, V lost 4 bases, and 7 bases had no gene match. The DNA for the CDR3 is TGCAGCGTTGCGGGGACTAGCGGGATGACGAACATTCAGTACTTC. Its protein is CSVAGTSGMTNIQYF.

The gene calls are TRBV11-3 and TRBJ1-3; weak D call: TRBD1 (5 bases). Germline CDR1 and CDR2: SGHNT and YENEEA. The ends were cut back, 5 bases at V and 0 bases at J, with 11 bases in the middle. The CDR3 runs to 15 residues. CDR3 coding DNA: TGTGCCAGCAGCATTGACAGCAACTCTGGAAACACCATATATTTT. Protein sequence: CASSIDSNSGNTIYF.

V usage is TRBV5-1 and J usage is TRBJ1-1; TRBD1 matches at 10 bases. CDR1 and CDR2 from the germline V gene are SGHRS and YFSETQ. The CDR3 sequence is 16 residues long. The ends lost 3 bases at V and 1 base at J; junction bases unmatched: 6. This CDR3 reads CASSSGTGVRNTEAFF. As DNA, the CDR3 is TGCGCCAGCAGCTCCGGGACAGGGGTTCGGAACACTGAAGCTTTCTTT.

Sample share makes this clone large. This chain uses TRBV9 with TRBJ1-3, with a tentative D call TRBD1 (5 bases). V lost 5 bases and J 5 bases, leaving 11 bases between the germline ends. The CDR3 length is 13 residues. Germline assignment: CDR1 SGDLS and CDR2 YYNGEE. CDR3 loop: CASSFDSRNTIYF. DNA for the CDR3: TGTGCCAGCAGTTTCGACAGCCGAAACACCATATATTTT.

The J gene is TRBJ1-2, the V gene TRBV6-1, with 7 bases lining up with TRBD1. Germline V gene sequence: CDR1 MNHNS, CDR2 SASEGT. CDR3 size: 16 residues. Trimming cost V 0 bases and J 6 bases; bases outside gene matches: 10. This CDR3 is CASSEATGRPGDGYTF. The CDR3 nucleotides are TGTGCCAGCAGTGAAGCGACAGGGAGACCTGGAGATGGCTACACCTTC.

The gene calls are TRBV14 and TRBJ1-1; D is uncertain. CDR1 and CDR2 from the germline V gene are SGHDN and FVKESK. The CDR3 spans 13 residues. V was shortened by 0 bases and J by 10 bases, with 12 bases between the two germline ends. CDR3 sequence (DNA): TGTGCCAGCAGCCAAGATCTTGGAGGGAGAGCTTTCTTT. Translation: CASSQDLGGRAFF.

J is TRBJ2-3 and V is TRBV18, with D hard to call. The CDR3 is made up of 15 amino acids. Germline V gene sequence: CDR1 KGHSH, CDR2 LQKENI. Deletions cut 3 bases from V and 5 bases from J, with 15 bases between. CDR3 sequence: CASSPGPSLLDTQYF. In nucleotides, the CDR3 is TGTGCCAGCTCACCGGGCCCGTCGTTGCTAGATACGCAGTATTTT.

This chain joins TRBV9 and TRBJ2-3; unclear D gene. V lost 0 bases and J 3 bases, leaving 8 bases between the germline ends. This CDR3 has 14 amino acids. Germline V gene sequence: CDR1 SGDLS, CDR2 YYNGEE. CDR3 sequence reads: CASSVVLATDTQYF. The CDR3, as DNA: TGTGCCAGCAGCGTAGTCCTGGCAACAGATACGCAGTATTTT.

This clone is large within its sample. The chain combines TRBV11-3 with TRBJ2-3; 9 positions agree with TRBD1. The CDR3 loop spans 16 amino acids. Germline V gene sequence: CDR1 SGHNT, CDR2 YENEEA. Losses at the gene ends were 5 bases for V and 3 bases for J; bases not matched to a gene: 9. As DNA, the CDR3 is TGTGCCAGCAGCAGGAGGGACAGGGTGGTGACAGATACGCAGTATTTT. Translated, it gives CASSRRDRVVTDTQYF.

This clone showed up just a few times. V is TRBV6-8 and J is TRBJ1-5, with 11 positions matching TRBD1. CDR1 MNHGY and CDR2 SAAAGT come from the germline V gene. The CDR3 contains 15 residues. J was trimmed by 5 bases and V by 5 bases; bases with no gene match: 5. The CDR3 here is CASSAGQGGYQPQHF. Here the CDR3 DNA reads TGTGCCAGCAGTGCGGGACAGGGGGGATATCAGCCCCAGCATTTT.

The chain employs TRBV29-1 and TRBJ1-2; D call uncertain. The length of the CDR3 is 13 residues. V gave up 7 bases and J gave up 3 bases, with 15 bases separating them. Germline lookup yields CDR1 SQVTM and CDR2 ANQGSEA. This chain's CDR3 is CSGKLGLDYGYTF. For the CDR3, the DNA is TGCAGCGGAAAATTGGGGTTAGACTATGGCTACACCTTC. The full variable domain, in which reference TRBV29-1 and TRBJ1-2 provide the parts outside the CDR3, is SAVISQKPSRDICQRGTSLTIQCQVDSQVTMMFWYRQQPGQSLTLIATANQGSEATYESGFVIDKFPISRPNLTFSTLTVSNMSPEDSSIYLCSGKLGLDYGYTFGSGTRLTVV.

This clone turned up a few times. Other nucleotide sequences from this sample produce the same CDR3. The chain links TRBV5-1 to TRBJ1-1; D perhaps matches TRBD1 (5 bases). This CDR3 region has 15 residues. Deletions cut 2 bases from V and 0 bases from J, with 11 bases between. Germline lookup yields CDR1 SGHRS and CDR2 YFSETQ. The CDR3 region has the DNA TGCGCCAGCAGCTTCGGGACGGGATTGAACACTGAAGCTTTCTTT. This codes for CASSFGTGLNTEAFF. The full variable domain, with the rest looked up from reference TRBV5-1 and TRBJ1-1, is KAGVTQTPRYLIKTRGQQVTLSCSPISGHRSVSWYQQTPGQGLQFLFEYFSETQRNKGNFPGRFSGRQFSNSRSEMNVSTLELGDSALYLCASSFGTGLNTEAFFGQGTRLTVV.

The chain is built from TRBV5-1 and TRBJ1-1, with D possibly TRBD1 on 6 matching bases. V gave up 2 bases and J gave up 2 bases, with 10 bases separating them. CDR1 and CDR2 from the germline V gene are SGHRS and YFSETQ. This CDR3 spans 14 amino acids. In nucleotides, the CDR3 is TGCGCCAGCAGCTTAGGGGGAGGAAACACTGAAGCTTTCTTT. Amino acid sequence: CASSLGGGNTEAFF.

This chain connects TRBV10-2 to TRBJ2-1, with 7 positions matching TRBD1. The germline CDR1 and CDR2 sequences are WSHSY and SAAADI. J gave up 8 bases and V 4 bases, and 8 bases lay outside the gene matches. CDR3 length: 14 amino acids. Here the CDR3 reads CASSVAGGEDEQFF. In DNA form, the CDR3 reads TGCGCCAGCAGTGTGGCAGGGGGAGAGGATGAGCAGTTCTTC.

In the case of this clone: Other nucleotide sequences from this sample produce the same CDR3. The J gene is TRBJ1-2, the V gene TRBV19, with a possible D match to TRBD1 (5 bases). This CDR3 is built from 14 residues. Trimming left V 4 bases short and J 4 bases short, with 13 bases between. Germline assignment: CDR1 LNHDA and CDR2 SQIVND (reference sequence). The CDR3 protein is CASSTGQGRYGYTF. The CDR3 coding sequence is TGTGCCAGTAGTACGGGTCAGGGTCGCTATGGCTACACCTTC.

Here the CDR3 reads CTRKKTGTRSFYEQYF. In DNA, the CDR3 is TGCACCAGAAAGAAAACCGGGACTAGAAGTTTCTACGAGCAGTACTTC. The chain couples TRBV1 to TRBJ2-7; the table's D call TRBD2 went unverified against the DNA. TRBV1 is termed a pseudogene. The CDR3 has 16 amino acids.

The CDR3 region is CASGFRDRTARGDGYTF. Here the CDR3 DNA reads TGTGCCAGCGGATTCCGGGACCGGACTGCCAGGGGGGATGGCTACACCTTC. The chain combines TRBV11-3 with TRBJ1-2, with 7 bases matching TRBD1. The germline CDR1 and CDR2 sequences are SGHNT and YENEEA. V gave up 8 bases and J gave up 6 bases; unmatched junction bases: 21. CDR3 length: 17 residues.

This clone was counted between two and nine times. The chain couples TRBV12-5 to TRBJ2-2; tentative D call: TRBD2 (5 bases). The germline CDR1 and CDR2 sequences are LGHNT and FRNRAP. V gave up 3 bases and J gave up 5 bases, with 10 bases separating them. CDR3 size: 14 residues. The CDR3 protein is CASGFQSGTGELFF. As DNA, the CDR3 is TGTGCTAGTGGTTTTCAAAGCGGTACCGGGGAGCTGTTTTTT.

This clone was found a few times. The CDR3 sequence is CASGGQGVSGNTIYF. The CDR3 coding sequence is TGTGCCAGCGGGGGACAGGGTGTGTCTGGAAACACCATATATTTT. V gene TRBV6-8 combines with J gene TRBJ1-3, with TRBD1 identical over 9 bases. The CDR3 sequence is 15 residues long. The germline gives CDR1 MNHGY, CDR2 SAAAGT. Trimming at V came to 8 bases and at J to 1 base, leaving 6 bases not matched to a gene.

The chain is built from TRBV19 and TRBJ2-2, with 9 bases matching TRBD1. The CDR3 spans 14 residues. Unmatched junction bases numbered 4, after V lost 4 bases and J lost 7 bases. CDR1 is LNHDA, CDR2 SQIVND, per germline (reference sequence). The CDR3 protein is CASSRQGGGGELFF. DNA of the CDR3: TGTGCCAGTAGTAGACAGGGGGGAGGCGGGGAGCTGTTTTTT.

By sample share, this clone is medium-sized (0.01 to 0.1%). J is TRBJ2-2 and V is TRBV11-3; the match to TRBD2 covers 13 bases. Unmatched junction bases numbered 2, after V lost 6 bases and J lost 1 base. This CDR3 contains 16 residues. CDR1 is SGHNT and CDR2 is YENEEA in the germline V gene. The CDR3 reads CASRRTSGGNTGELFF. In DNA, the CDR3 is TGTGCCAGCAGACGGACTAGCGGGGGGAACACCGGGGAGCTGTTTTTT. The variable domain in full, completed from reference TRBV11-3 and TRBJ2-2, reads EAGVVQSPRYKIIEKKQPVAFWCNPISGHNTLYWYLQNLGQGPELLIRYENEEAVDDSQLPKDRFSAERLKGVDSTLKIQPAELGDSAVYLCASRRTSGGNTGELFFGEGSRLTVL.

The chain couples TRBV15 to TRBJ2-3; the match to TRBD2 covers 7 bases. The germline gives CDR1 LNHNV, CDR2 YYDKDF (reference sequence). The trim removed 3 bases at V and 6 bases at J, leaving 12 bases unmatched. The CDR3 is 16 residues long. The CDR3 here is CATSRGRGESSDTQYF. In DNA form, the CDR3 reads TGTGCCACCAGCAGGGGGAGGGGTGAGTCGTCCGATACGCAGTATTTT.